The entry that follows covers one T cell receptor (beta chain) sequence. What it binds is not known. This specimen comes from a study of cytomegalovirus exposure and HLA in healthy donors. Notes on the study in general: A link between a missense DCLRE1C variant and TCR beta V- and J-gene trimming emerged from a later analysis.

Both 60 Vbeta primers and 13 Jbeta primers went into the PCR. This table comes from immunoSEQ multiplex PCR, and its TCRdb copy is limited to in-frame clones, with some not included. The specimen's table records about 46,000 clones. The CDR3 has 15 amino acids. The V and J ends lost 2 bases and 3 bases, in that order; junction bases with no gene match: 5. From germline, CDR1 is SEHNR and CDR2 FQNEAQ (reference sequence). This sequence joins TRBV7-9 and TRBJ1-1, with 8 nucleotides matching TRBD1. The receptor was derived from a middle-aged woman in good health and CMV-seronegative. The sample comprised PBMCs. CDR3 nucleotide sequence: TGTGCCAGCAGCTTAAGCGGACAGGGATACACTGAAGCTTTCTTT. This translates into CASSLSGQGYTEAFF.